The rows below give T cell receptor beta chains drawn from one sample of a study of T cells in Graves' hyperthyroidism and ophthalmopathy. TCRdb re-called the multiplex PCR reads through MiXCR, storing one row per CDR3 protein. The sample contains a few hundred thousand distinct CDR3 sequences, less than 20% of which appear only once. The sequenced material came from blood. Every receptor here comes from a woman aged 25 to 39 with Graves' hyperthyroidism. Each CDR3 is given with its conserved first and last residue. Fields, in order: D gene, clone size, V gene, J gene, CDR3 length, CDR3 protein, CDR3 DNA. The D gene is left open where the match is weak. The size field is filled for only some rows; it gives once, few, many or a size class.

TRBD2	many	TRBV27	TRBJ2-7	14	CASSIGLASYEQYF	TGTGCCAGCAGCATCGGACTAGCATCCTACGAGCAGTACTTC
.	few	TRBV7-7	TRBJ2-5	13	CASSLVLAETQYF	TGTGCTAGCAGCTTAGTCCTCGCCGAGACCCAGTACTTC
TRBD2	many	TRBV6-1	TRBJ2-3	16	CASSEASGRATDTQYF	TGTGCCAGCAGTGAAGCTAGCGGGAGGGCCACAGATACGCAGTATTTT
TRBD2	many	TRBV11-3	TRBJ2-7	18	CASSPEGREGLGSYEQYF	TGTGCCAGCAGCCCGGAAGGGCGGGAGGGCCTCGGATCCTACGAGCAGTACTTC
TRBD1	.	TRBV6-2/TRBV6-3	TRBJ2-1	15	CASRKGQGTRYEQFF	TGTGCCAGCAGAAAAGGACAGGGAACCCGCTACGAGCAGTTCTTC
TRBD2	few	TRBV28	TRBJ2-1	15	CASSLTAGKYNEQFF	TGTGCCAGCAGTTTAACAGCGGGAAAATACAATGAGCAGTTCTTC
.	.	TRBV7-2	TRBJ2-7	15	CASSFPGQQSYEQYF	TGTGCCAGCAGCTTTCCGGGACAACAATCCTACGAGCAGTACTTC
TRBD1	many	TRBV28	TRBJ1-1	15	CASRAHRGMNTEAFF	TGTGCCAGCAGAGCCCACAGGGGAATGAACACTGAAGCTTTCTTT
.	many	TRBV12-3/TRBV12-4	TRBJ2-1	12	CASSFRYNEQFF	TGTGCCAGCAGTTTTAGATACAATGAGCAGTTCTTC
TRBD1	many	TRBV10-3	TRBJ2-1	15	CAISEIQGAHHEQFF	TGTGCCATCAGTGAGATACAGGGGGCGCATCATGAGCAGTTCTTC
TRBD1	.	TRBV19	TRBJ2-1	18	CASSMGQGFSPSYNEQFF	TGTGCCAGTAGTATGGGACAGGGATTCAGTCCCTCCTACAATGAGCAGTTCTTC
TRBD2	few	TRBV3-1	TRBJ2-1	17	CASSLKGLAGVLNEQFF	TGTGCCAGCAGCCTAAAGGGACTAGCGGGAGTTCTGAATGAGCAGTTCTTC
.	.	TRBV20-1	TRBJ2-1	12	CSASTVSYEQFF	TGCAGTGCTTCGACAGTGTCCTACGAGCAGTTCTTC
.	many	TRBV19	TRBJ2-1	16	CASTQGISGIYNEQFF	TGTGCCAGTACCCAAGGGATATCGGGGATCTACAATGAGCAGTTCTTC
.	few	TRBV5-4	TRBJ2-1	12	CASSLVAPPLFF	TGTGCCAGCAGCTTGGTAGCCCCCCCACTGTTCTTC
TRBD2	many	TRBV2	TRBJ2-1	20	CAISGPGPNPGLVKVNEQFF	TGTGCCATCTCCGGGCCGGGACCGAATCCGGGACTAGTGAAGGTCAATGAGCAGTTCTTC
TRBD2	many	TRBV18	TRBJ2-2	14	CASSSLAGVGELFF	TGTGCCAGCTCATCGCTAGCGGGAGTCGGGGAGCTGTTTTTT
.	few	TRBV4-2	TRBJ1-1	17	CASSQESGGDLYTEAFF	TGTGCCAGCAGCCAAGAAAGTGGGGGGGATCTCTACACTGAAGCTTTCTTT
.	few	TRBV19	TRBJ1-1	13	CASSMGGNTEAFF	TGTGCCAGTAGTATGGGAGGAAACACTGAAGCTTTCTTT
.	.	TRBV3-1	TRBJ1-1	14	CASSQATVNTEAFF	TGTGCCAGCAGCCAAGCTACAGTGAACACTGAAGCTTTCTTT
TRBD1	.	TRBV20-1	TRBJ1-4	14	CSARQGATNEKLFF	TGCAGTGCCCGACAGGGAGCAACTAATGAAAAACTGTTTTTT
.	many	TRBV20-1	TRBJ1-1	15	CSAKTSDKLNTEAFF	TGCAGTGCTAAAACCTCCGACAAGTTGAACACTGAAGCTTTCTTT
.	many	TRBV30	TRBJ1-5	18	CAWSVWSGKISAGQPQHF	TGTGCCTGGAGTGTCTGGTCAGGGAAGATAAGTGCAGGACAGCCCCAGCATTTT
.	few	TRBV29-1	TRBJ2-2	14	CSVADRLNTGELFF	TGCAGCGTTGCCGACAGATTAAACACCGGGGAGCTGTTTTTT
TRBD2	many	TRBV6-1	TRBJ2-7	16	CASTLFRLAGVYEQYF	TGTGCCAGCACCCTGTTCCGACTAGCGGGAGTCTACGAGCAGTACTTC
.	.	TRBV7-8	TRBJ2-7	14	CASTLEGVAYERYF	TGTGCCAGCACCCTAGAAGGGGTGGCCTACGAGCGGTACTTC
.	.	TRBV5-8	TRBJ2-7	16	CASSLVSSPNTYEQYF	TGTGCCAGCAGCTTGGTCAGTTCCCCAAACACCTACGAGCAGTACTTC
.	.	TRBV28	TRBJ2-5	16	CASSTRGGGPQETQYF	TGTGCCAGCAGTACAAGGGGGGGGGGCCCCCAAGAGACCCAGTACTTC
TRBD2	few	TRBV4-2	TRBJ2-5	13	CASSEGAGLPLYF	TGTGCCAGCAGCGAAGGAGCGGGACTACCTCTGTACTTC
TRBD1	many	TRBV20-1	TRBJ2-1	14	CSGTTGRQGNEQFF	TGCAGTGGTACGACAGGGCGACAAGGCAATGAGCAGTTCTTC
.	.	TRBV28	TRBJ1-2	16	CASSHGGSNYDYGYTF	TGTGCCAGCAGTCACGGGGGCTCAAACTACGACTATGGCTACACCTTC
TRBD2	.	TRBV7-9	TRBJ2-3	20	CASSLEFLLAGGPGTDTQYF	TGTGCCAGCAGCTTAGAGTTTCTACTAGCGGGAGGGCCGGGCACAGATACGCAGTATTTT
TRBD2	.	TRBV19	TRBJ2-7	17	CASSDTGEWTSGYEQYF	TGTGCCAGTAGTGACACGGGAGAATGGACTAGCGGGTACGAGCAGTACTTC
.	many	TRBV30	TRBJ1-5	14	CAWSRTVGNQPQHF	TGTGCCTGGAGTAGGACCGTCGGCAATCAGCCCCAGCATTTT
TRBD2	.	TRBV12-3/TRBV12-4	TRBJ2-2	16	CASSSGLAGVYGELFF	TGTGCCAGCAGCTCGGGACTAGCGGGAGTTTACGGGGAGCTGTTTTTT
.	many	TRBV12-3/TRBV12-4	TRBJ1-1	14	CASSLRGFHTEAFF	TGTGCCAGCAGTTTAAGGGGGTTCCACACTGAAGCTTTCTTT
.	many	TRBV20-1	TRBJ1-2	14	CSARVLQFNYGYTF	TGCAGTGCTAGAGTCCTCCAGTTTAACTATGGCTACACCTTC
TRBD2	many	TRBV6-5	TRBJ2-3	18	CASSYTTPSGSRTDTQYF	TGTGCCAGCAGTTACACAACGCCTAGCGGGAGTAGGACAGATACGCAGTATTTT
TRBD2	.	TRBV20-1	TRBJ2-3	16	CSANRGLAGATDTQYF	TGCAGTGCTAACCGGGGACTAGCGGGAGCCACAGATACGCAGTATTTT
.	many	TRBV9	TRBJ2-7	14	CASSFSDSSYEQYF	TGTGCCAGCAGCTTTAGCGACAGCTCCTACGAGCAGTACTTC
.	many	TRBV5-1	TRBJ2-1	15	CASSLEAPTPHEQFF	TGCGCCAGCAGCTTGGAGGCCCCCACCCCTCATGAGCAGTTCTTC